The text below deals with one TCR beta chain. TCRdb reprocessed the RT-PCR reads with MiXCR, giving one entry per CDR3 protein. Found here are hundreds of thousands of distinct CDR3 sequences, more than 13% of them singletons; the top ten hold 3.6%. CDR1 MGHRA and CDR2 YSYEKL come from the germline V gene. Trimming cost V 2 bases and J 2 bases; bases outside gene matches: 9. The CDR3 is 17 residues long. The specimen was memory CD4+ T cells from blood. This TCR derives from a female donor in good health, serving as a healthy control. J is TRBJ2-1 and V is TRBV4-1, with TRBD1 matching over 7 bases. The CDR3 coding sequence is TGCGCCAGCAGCCAAATCCAAGTAGGGGGCGCCTACAATGAGCAGTTCTTC. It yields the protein CASSQIQVGGAYNEQFF.